This T cell receptor beta chain was identified in a study of blood T cell repertoires in COVID-19. Looking at the study overall: The analysed material was cDNA or gDNA that came from T cells, B-cell-depleted T cells, or PBMCs.

The Seattle patients, enrolled during active infection, were followed longitudinally. Sequenced by immunoSEQ multiplex PCR; TCRdb stores in-frame clones only, minus some. Altogether 130,000 or so clones are present, roughly 77% being singletons, with the ten largest covering 4.5% to 5%. The source material was peripheral blood. This clonotype was sampled from an older woman with COVID-19, enrolled during active disease.

Here the CDR3 DNA reads TGTGCCAGCAGCATGGGGGGGAGCACAGATACGCAGTATTTT. This sequence encodes CASSMGGSTDTQYF. The chain has TRBV7-9 and TRBJ2-3; the match to TRBD2 covers 7 bases. The CDR3 extends over 14 amino acids. V lost 5 bases to trimming and J lost 0 bases; unmatched junction nucleotides: 2. Germline V gene sequence: CDR1 SEHNR, CDR2 FQNEAQ (reference sequence). Full variable domain (missing parts from reference TRBV7-9 and TRBJ2-3): DTGVSQNPRHKITKRGQNVTFRCDPISEHNRLYWYRQTLGQGPEFLTYFQNEAQLEKSRLLSDRFSAERPKGSFSTLEIQRTEQGDSAMYLCASSMGGSTDTQYFGPGTRLTVL.